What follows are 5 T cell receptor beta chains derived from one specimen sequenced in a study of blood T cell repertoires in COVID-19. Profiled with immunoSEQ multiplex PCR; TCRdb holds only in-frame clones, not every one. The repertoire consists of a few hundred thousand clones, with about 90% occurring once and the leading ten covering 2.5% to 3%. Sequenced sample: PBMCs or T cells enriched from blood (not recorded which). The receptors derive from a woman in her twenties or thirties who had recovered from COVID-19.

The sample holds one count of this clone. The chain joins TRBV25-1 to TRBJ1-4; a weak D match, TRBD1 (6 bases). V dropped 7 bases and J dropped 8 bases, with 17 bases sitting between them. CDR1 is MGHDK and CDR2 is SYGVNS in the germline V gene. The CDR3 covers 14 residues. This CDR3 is CASTRGGQGEKLFF. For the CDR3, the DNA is TGTGCCAGCACCCGAGGGGGTCAGGGAGAAAAACTGTTTTTT.

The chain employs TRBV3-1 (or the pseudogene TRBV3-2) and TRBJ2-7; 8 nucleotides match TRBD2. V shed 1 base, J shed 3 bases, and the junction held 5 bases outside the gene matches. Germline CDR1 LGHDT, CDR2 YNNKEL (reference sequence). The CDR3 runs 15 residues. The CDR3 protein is CASSQVTGGFYEQYF. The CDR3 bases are TGTGCCAGCAGCCAAGTGACGGGAGGGTTCTACGAGCAGTACTTC.

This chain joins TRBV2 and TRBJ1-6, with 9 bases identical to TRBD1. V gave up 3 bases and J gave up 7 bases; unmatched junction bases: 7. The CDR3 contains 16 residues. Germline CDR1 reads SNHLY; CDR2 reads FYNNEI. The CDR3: CASSDTGGSRNSPLHF. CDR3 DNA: TGTGCCAGCAGTGATACAGGGGGCTCGAGGAATTCACCCCTCCACTTT.

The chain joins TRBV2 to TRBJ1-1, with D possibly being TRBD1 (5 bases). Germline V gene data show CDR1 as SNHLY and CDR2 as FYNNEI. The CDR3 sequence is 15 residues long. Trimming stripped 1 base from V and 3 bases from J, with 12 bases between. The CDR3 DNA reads TGTGCCAGCAGTGAAGGGGAGGGGTTGGACACTGAAGCTTTCTTT. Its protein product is CASSEGEGLDTEAFF.

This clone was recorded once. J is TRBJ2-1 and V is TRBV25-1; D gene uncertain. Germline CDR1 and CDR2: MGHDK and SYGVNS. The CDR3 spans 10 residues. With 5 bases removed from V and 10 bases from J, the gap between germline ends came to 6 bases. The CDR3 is CASSQVEQFF. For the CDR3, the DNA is TGTGCCAGCAGTCAGGTCGAGCAGTTCTTC.